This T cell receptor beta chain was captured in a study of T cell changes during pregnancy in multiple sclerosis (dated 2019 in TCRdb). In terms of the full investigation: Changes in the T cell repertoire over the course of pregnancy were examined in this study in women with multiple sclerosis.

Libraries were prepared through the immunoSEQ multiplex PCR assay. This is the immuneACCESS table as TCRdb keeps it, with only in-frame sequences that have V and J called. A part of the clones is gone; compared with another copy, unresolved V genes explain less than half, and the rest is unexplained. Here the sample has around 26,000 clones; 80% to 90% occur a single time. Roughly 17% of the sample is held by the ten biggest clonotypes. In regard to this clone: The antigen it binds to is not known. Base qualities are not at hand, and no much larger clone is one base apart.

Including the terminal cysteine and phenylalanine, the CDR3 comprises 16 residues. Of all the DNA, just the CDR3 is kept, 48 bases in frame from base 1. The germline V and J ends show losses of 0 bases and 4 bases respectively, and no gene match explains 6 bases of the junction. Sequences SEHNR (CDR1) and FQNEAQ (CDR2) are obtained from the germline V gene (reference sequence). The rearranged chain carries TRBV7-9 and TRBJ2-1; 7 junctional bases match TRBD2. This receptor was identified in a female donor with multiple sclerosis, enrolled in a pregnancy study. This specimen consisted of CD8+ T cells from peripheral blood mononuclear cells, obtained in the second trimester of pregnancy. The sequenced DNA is TGTGCCAGCAGCTTAGCCCTAGCGGCGAATTACAATGAGCAGTTCTTC. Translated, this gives CASSLALAANYNEQFF.